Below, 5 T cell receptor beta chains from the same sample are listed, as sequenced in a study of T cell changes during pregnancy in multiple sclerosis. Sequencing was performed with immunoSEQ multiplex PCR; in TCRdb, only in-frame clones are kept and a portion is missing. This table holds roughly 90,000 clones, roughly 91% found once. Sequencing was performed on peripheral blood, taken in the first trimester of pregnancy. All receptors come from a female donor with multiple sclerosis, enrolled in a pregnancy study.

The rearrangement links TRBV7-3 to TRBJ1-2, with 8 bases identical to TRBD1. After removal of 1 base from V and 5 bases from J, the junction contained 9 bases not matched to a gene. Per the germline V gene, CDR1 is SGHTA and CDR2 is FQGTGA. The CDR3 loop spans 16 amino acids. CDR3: CASSLSPTGGSYGYTF. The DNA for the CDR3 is TGTGCCAGCAGCTTAAGCCCCACAGGGGGTTCGTATGGCTACACCTTC.

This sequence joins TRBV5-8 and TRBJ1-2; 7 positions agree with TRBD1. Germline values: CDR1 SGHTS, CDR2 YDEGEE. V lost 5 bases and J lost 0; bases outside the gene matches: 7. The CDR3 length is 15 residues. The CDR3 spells CASSPGQTPNYGYTF. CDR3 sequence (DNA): TGTGCCAGCAGTCCGGGACAGACACCTAACTATGGCTACACCTTC.

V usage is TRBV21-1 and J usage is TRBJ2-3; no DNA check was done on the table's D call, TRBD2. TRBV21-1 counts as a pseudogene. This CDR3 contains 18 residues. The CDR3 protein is CASSRPGLAATSTDTQYF. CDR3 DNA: TGTGCCAGCAGCCGCCCGGGACTAGCGGCGACTAGCACAGATACGCAGTATTTT.

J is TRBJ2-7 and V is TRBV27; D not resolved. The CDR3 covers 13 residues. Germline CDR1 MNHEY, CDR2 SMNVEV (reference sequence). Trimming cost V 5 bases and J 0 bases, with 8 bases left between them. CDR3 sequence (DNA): TGTGCCAGCAGTGTCGAGTACTCCTACGAGCAGTACTTC. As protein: CASSVEYSYEQYF.

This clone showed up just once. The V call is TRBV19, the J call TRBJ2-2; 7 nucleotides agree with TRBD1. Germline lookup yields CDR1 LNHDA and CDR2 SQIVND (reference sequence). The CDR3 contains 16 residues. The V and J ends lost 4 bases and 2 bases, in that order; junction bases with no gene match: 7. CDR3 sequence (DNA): TGTGCCAGTAGTACCCCCGGGACAGTTAACACCGGGGAGCTGTTTTTT. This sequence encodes CASSTPGTVNTGELFF.